Sequencing of this T cell receptor (beta chain) was carried out in a study of OX40 agonist ivuxolimab in advanced cancers. Study context: The dose of intravenous ivuxolimab that patients received every 2 weeks ranged from 0.01 to 10 mg/kg.

For this clone: The antigen remains undetermined.

Trimming took off 4 bases at V and 8 bases at J, with 21 bases between the two ends. The CDR3 sequence is 15 residues long. The germline CDR1 and CDR2 sequences are SGHRS and YFSETQ. The study, taken as a whole, reports: Expanded peripheral T-cell antigen specificity went undetermined.

Here immunoSEQ multiplex PCR was the method, and the copy in TCRdb shows in-frame clones only, minus some. Of about 98,000 clones listed, 70% to 90% are singletons. The source is an adult with an advanced solid tumor such as melanoma, head and neck, liver or kidney cancer. Sequencing was performed on CD4+ or CD8+ T cells sorted from blood, taken in a trial of the OX40 agonist ivuxolimab. The chain uses TRBV5-1 and TRBJ1-2, with a weak D call TRBD1 (5 bases). CDR3 bases: TGCGCCAGCAGCGTTGCCACAGGAGCTCTAGACGGCTACACCTTC. It translates to CASSVATGALDGYTF.